Shown below are 20 T cell receptor beta chains from a single sample sequenced in a study of T cell responses to AZD1222 COVID-19 vaccine. The protocol was immunoSEQ multiplex PCR, while the TCRdb copy is restricted to in-frame clones and leaves out a portion. The table lists about 150,000 clones, 94% of them singletons. The specimen comprised peripheral blood, sampled on day 0 of AZD1222 vaccination. The receptors originated from an adult in good health.

The V and J genes are TRBV9 and TRBJ2-2; 9 positions match TRBD2. The CDR3 is 16 amino acids. V shed 1 base and J 5 bases; nucleotides not matched to a gene: 6. Germline loops: CDR1 SGDLS, CDR2 YYNGEE. CDR3 nucleotide sequence: TGTGCCAGCAGCGTAAGCGGGGGGTTTTGGACCGGGGAGCTGTTTTTT. This codes for CASSVSGGFWTGELFF.

This sequence joins TRBV6-5 and TRBJ2-5, with 7 bases identical to TRBD2. The CDR3 spans 16 residues. Germline assignment: CDR1 MNHEY and CDR2 SVGAGI. V shed 2 bases, J shed 2 bases, and the junction held 8 bases outside the gene matches. CDR3 bases: TGTGCCAGCAGTTACACCTCAATGGGGGGGCAAGAGACCCAGTACTTC. This gives the protein CASSYTSMGGQETQYF.

The rearrangement joins TRBV4-1 to TRBJ2-3; D unclear. In germline, CDR1 is MGHRA, CDR2 YSYEKL. With 2 bases removed from V and 0 bases from J, the gap between germline ends came to 12 bases. The CDR3 covers 16 residues. CDR3 bases: TGCGCCAGCAGCCAATGGGCGGCAGCTAGCACAGATACGCAGTATTTT. Amino acid sequence: CASSQWAAASTDTQYF.

The CDR3 region has the DNA TGTGCCAGCAGCCATGGGGGGTTCCGGGGTCAGCCCCAGCATTTT. This encodes CASSHGGFRGQPQHF. This chain uses TRBV7-9 with TRBJ1-5, with D possibly being TRBD1 (5 bases). The CDR3 runs to 15 residues. V was cut by 5 bases and J by 6 bases, with 17 bases left in between. The germline gives CDR1 SEHNR, CDR2 FQNEAQ (reference sequence).

The chain is built from TRBV7-2 and TRBJ2-5, with TRBD2 identical over 8 bases. The germline V gene encodes CDR1 SGHTA and CDR2 FQGNSA. The V and J ends lost 7 bases and 4 bases, in that order; junction bases with no gene match: 5. The CDR3 sequence is 13 residues long. CDR3 in amino acids: CASIRGGLETQYF. CDR3 coding DNA: TGTGCCAGCATCCGGGGGGGCTTAGAGACCCAGTACTTC.

In DNA, the CDR3 is TGTGCCAGCAGCTCTCACAGGGTCGGACAGCCCCAGCATTTT. Residues: CASSSHRVGQPQHF. The chain carries TRBV7-2 and TRBJ1-5, with D possibly being TRBD1 (6 bases). Trimming took off 4 bases at V and 7 bases at J, with 14 bases between the two ends. CDR3 length: 14 amino acids. From germline, CDR1 is SGHTA and CDR2 FQGNSA.

V and J are TRBV9 and TRBJ1-2, with a weak D call TRBD1 (5 bases). The germline V gene encodes CDR1 SGDLS and CDR2 YYNGEE. V shed 0 bases and J shed 4 bases, with 10 bases lying between them. The CDR3 is 14 residues long. The CDR3 nucleotides read TGTGCCAGCAGCGTAGGGCGGGACGCCTATGGCTACACCTTC. Protein sequence: CASSVGRDAYGYTF. The full variable domain, rest sourced from reference TRBV9 and TRBJ1-2, is DSGVTQTPKHLITATGQRVTLRCSPRSGDLSVYWYQQSLDQGLQFLIQYYNGEERAKGNILERFSAQQFPDLHSELNLSSLELGDSALYFCASSVGRDAYGYTFGSGTRLTVV.

The genes are TRBV7-9 and TRBJ1-4; D unclear. The germline V gene encodes CDR1 SEHNR and CDR2 FQNEAQ (reference sequence). The CDR3 spans 15 residues. Trimming removed 6 bases at V and 3 bases at J, with 14 bases between. The CDR3 coding sequence is TGTGCCAGCAGTCGAGACCGAAAAGCTAATGAAAAACTGTTTTTT. Its protein product is CASSRDRKANEKLFF.

Comment on this clone: This same CDR3 is encoded by further DNA sequences in the sample. This chain joins TRBV2 and TRBJ1-1; TRBD1 might be the D (5 bases). Germline assignment: CDR1 SNHLY and CDR2 FYNNEI. The V gene lost 4 bases and the J gene lost 1 base, with 7 bases spanning the gap. CDR3 length equals 13 residues. The CDR3: CASSGQGNTEAFF. The CDR3 nucleotides read TGTGCCAGCAGTGGTCAGGGGAACACTGAAGCTTTCTTT.

The genes are TRBV7-8 and TRBJ1-2; D is undetermined. CDR3 length: 17 amino acids. V lost 2 bases and J 8 bases, leaving 24 bases between the germline ends. Germline V gene lookup returns CDR1 SGHVS and CDR2 FQNEAQ. The CDR3 here is CASSLHREGAGVRGYTF. CDR3 DNA sequence: TGTGCCAGCAGCTTACATAGAGAGGGCGCGGGTGTGAGGGGCTACACCTTC.

CDR3 loop: CASSFQTASTDTQYF. The CDR3 region has the DNA TGTGCCAGCAGCTTTCAGACGGCTAGCACAGATACGCAGTATTTT. The V call is TRBV5-4, the J call TRBJ2-3; D is unclear. V was cut by 2 bases and J by 0 bases, with 10 bases left in between. This CDR3 contains 15 residues. Germline CDR1 and CDR2: SGHNT and YYREEE (reference sequence).

The chain uses TRBV7-9 and TRBJ1-6, with 8 bases fitting TRBD1. Germline loops: CDR1 SEHNR, CDR2 FQNEAQ (reference sequence). The J segment lost 7 bases and the V segment lost 7 bases, leaving 6 bases of the junction unmatched. CDR3 size: 14 residues. The CDR3 loop is CASMGTGENSPLHF. As DNA, the CDR3 is TGTGCCAGCATGGGGACAGGAGAAAATTCACCCCTCCACTTT.

This clone appeared a single time. This sequence joins TRBV2 and TRBJ2-2; 12 positions agree with TRBD1. J was trimmed by 2 bases and V by 7 bases; bases with no gene match: 11. Germline V gene sequence: CDR1 SNHLY, CDR2 FYNNEI. CDR3 length equals 18 residues. This CDR3 reads CASKPIPGQGANTGELFF. CDR3 DNA sequence: TGTGCCAGCAAGCCGATACCGGGACAGGGGGCAAACACCGGGGAGCTGTTTTTT.

The rearrangement links TRBV5-6 to TRBJ1-1, with 7 bases identical to TRBD1. Germline lookup yields CDR1 SGHDT and CDR2 YYEEEE. Trimming removed 0 bases from V and 5 bases from J; junction bases left unmatched: 7. The CDR3 contains 15 residues. The CDR3 protein is CASSLAVGGSTEAFF. The DNA for the CDR3 is TGTGCCAGCAGCTTGGCTGTAGGGGGCAGTACTGAAGCTTTCTTT.

This clone appeared a single time. The chain has TRBV6-1 and TRBJ2-6, with D perhaps matching TRBD2 (6 bases). Germline assignment: CDR1 MNHNS and CDR2 SASEGT. This CDR3 spans 17 amino acids. The V end lost 2 bases, the J end lost 0 bases, and 11 bases lay between the germline ends. The CDR3 DNA sequence: TGTGCCAGCAGTGAATACAAGCGGGTCTCTGGGGCCAACGTCCTGACTTTC. As protein: CASSEYKRVSGANVLTF.

The chain uses TRBV18 and TRBJ1-1; D might be TRBD1 (6 bases). Deletions cut 3 bases from V and 5 bases from J, with 16 bases between. CDR1 is KGHSH, CDR2 LQKENI, per germline. This CDR3 contains 15 residues. The CDR3 DNA sequence: TGTGCCAGCTCACCTCTACAGGGTTTACGAACTGAAGCTTTCTTT. Translating gives CASSPLQGLRTEAFF.

In this sample, this clone turned up once. The chain combines TRBV11-2 with TRBJ2-7; 7 bases are a match to TRBD2. Germline CDR1 reads SGHAT; CDR2 reads FQNNGV. The CDR3 contains 17 residues. With 2 bases clipped from V and 3 bases from J, the junction kept 13 bases outside the gene matches. CDR3 nucleotide sequence: TGTGCCAGCAGCTTATCATTGGGGGACCGCGGGGGCTACGAGCAGTACGTC. Translated: CASSLSLGDRGGYEQYV.

Turning to this clone: Other DNA sequences within the sample encode an identical CDR3. The chain combines TRBV2 with TRBJ1-1; 8 positions agree with TRBD1. Germline V lookup: CDR1 SNHLY, CDR2 FYNNEI. With 4 bases clipped from V and 1 base from J, the junction kept 2 bases outside the gene matches. This CDR3 is 14 amino acids long. CDR3 residues: CASSGQGPNTEAFF. CDR3 in DNA: TGTGCCAGCAGTGGACAGGGGCCGAACACTGAAGCTTTCTTT.

The gene calls are TRBV15 and TRBJ1-6, with 9 bases aligning to TRBD1. CDR3 length equals 15 residues. V dropped 0 bases and J dropped 9; count of bases not matched to a gene: 3. Germline CDR1 LNHNV, CDR2 YYDKDF (reference sequence). This CDR3 reads CATSRETGGGSPLHF. The CDR3 DNA reads TGTGCCACCAGCAGAGAAACAGGGGGCGGTTCACCCCTCCACTTT.

V and J are TRBV7-2 and TRBJ1-2, with 9 bases fitting TRBD1. Germline CDR1 is SGHTA and CDR2 is FQGNSA. V gave up 3 bases and J gave up 4 bases; unmatched junction bases: 6. This CDR3 comprises 15 residues. The CDR3 reads CASSLTGQGGYGYTF. Written as DNA, the CDR3 is TGTGCCAGCAGCTTGACGGGACAGGGCGGCTATGGCTACACCTTC.